The TCR beta chain under discussion was sequenced for a study of cytomegalovirus exposure and HLA in healthy donors. Across the study: Drawn from HLA-typed donors, approximately 85 million unique TCRs were held in an early data release.

This clone was counted a few times. This CDR3 is 14 amino acids long. Germline CDR1 and CDR2: LNHDA and SQIVND (reference sequence). With 4 bases clipped from V and 6 bases from J, the junction kept 2 bases outside the gene matches. PCR amplification relied on 60 Vbeta primers (plus 13 Jbeta primers). Assay: immunoSEQ multiplex PCR; the TCRdb copy retains only in-frame clones and omits some. The sample includes around 160,000 clones, 60% to 80% of them seen just once. This clonotype was sampled from a middle-aged woman in good health and CMV-seropositive. V and J are TRBV19 and TRBJ2-3, with 12 bases aligning to TRBD2. Sequenced sample: PBMCs. The CDR3 loop is CASSRTSGMDTQYF. In nucleotides, the CDR3 is TGTGCCAGTAGTAGGACTAGCGGGATGGATACGCAGTATTTT.